The next 25 T cell receptor beta chains were all read from a single sample in a study of shared clonotypes between healthy human individuals (dated by TCRdb to about 2020). To prepare the library, the immunoSEQ multiplex PCR assay was applied. This immuneACCESS table, as held by TCRdb, lists in-frame sequences with V and J called but not all clones. Of the missing ones, under half trace to an unresolved V gene in checked studies; the others have no known cause. For this sample the table gives some 2 million clones, of which less than 95% were detected only once. The ten biggest clones cover 1% to 1.3% of the sample. CD8 naive samples were obtained by positive selection for CCR7 among CD45RO-negative cells, yielding a CD45RA+CCR7+ population from which TemRA cells were excluded. Input material: naive CD8+ T cells sorted from blood. What this sample's cell subset or site label stands for: CD45RA+CCR7+. The source of these receptors is a man between 18 and 35 years old in good health.

The J gene is TRBJ2-7, the V gene TRBV13; D gene unclear. The CDR3 length is 13 residues. V was cut by 1 base and J by 1 base, with 5 bases left in between. CDR1 is PRHDT, CDR2 FYEKMQ, per germline (reference sequence). CDR3: CASSLAKSYEQYF. CDR3 in DNA: TGTGCCAGCAGCTTAGCCAAGTCCTACGAGCAGTACTTC.

DNA for the CDR3: TGCGCCAGCAGCCATGGGGCGGCTGGGGCCAACGTCCTGACTTTC. Its protein is CASSHGAAGANVLTF. The chain uses TRBV4-1 and TRBJ2-6; tentatively, D is TRBD1 (5 bases). Trimming took 3 bases from V and 2 from J, leaving 8 bases between them. Germline V CDR1 and CDR2: MGHRA, YSYEKL. The CDR3 spans 15 residues.

CDR3 DNA sequence: TGTGCCAGCTCACCATTGGACGCGTCTGAGCAGTTCTTC. Residues: CASSPLDASEQFF. This chain links TRBV18 with TRBJ2-1, with unresolved D. CDR3 length: 13 residues. Germline V gene data show CDR1 as KGHSH and CDR2 as LQKENI. The germline V and J ends were trimmed by 2 bases and 9 bases, with 11 bases remaining between them.

V gene TRBV5-1 combines with J gene TRBJ1-3, with TRBD1 matching 9 bases. The germline CDR1 and CDR2 sequences are SGHRS and YFSETQ. The CDR3 has 17 amino acids. J gave up 4 bases and V 2 bases, and 10 bases lay outside the gene matches. The CDR3 coding sequence is TGCGCCAGCAGCTTTGTGTCGGGACAGGGAGCCGGAAACACCATATATTTT. Translating gives CASSFVSGQGAGNTIYF.

The chain has TRBV28 and TRBJ1-2; D is unclear. The CDR3 is 15 residues long. Per the germline V gene, CDR1 is MDHEN and CDR2 is SYDVKM. V lost 3 bases and J lost 4, with 15 bases in between. The chain's CDR3 is CASSFHEVPFYGYTF. CDR3 sequence (DNA): TGTGCCAGCAGTTTTCATGAGGTTCCCTTCTATGGCTACACCTTC.

This chain links TRBV9 with TRBJ2-1; no clear D. The V gene's germline CDR1 is SGDLS and CDR2 YYNGEE. This CDR3 spans 15 amino acids. The germline V and J ends were trimmed by 4 bases and 8 bases, with 19 bases remaining between them. The chain's CDR3 is CASSPVIVTGDEQFF. The CDR3 region has the DNA TGTGCCAGCAGCCCCGTGATAGTAACCGGAGATGAGCAGTTCTTC. The variable domain in full, completed from reference TRBV9 and TRBJ2-1, reads DSGVTQTPKHLITATGQRVTLRCSPRSGDLSVYWYQQSLDQGLQFLIQYYNGEERAKGNILERFSAQQFPDLHSELNLSSLELGDSALYFCASSPVIVTGDEQFFGPGTRLTVL.

This chain uses TRBV5-1 with TRBJ2-7; 10 bases are shared with TRBD1. The CDR3 covers 15 residues. Germline-derived CDR1 and CDR2 are SGHRS and YFSETQ. V trimming: 3 bases; J trimming: 2 bases; junction bases outside the gene matches: 5. The CDR3 DNA follows: TGCGCCAGCAGCTACCGGGACAGGGGCACCTACGAGCAGTACTTC. Translation: CASSYRDRGTYEQYF.

In regard to this clone: The sample carries other DNA sequences with the same CDR3. CDR3 coding DNA: TGTGCCAGCAGCTTAGGTCCCGGCGGCACTGAAGCTTTCTTT. This translates into CASSLGPGGTEAFF. The V gene is TRBV7-8, the J gene TRBJ1-1; no clear D. The CDR3 is 14 residues long. Germline V CDR1 and CDR2: SGHVS, FQNEAQ. V shed 1 base and J shed 4 bases, with 10 bases lying between them.

On this clone: The same CDR3 also results from other DNA sequences found in this sample. This rearrangement joins TRBV5-4 to TRBJ1-1; D ambiguous. Trimming pared 0 bases from V and 0 bases from J, leaving 6 bases between. This CDR3 has 14 amino acids. CDR1 is SGHNT, CDR2 YYREEE, per germline (reference sequence). The CDR3 region has the DNA TGTGCCAGCAGCTTGGACAGTATGAACACTGAAGCTTTCTTT. This translates into CASSLDSMNTEAFF.

The J gene is TRBJ2-7, the V gene TRBV28; D perhaps matches TRBD2 (6 bases). With 3 bases removed from V and 5 bases from J, the gap between germline ends came to 11 bases. This CDR3 spans 13 amino acids. From germline, CDR1 is MDHEN and CDR2 SYDVKM. The CDR3 bases are TGTGCCAGCAGTTTGCGGGGTGCTAACGAGCAGTACTTC. This encodes CASSLRGANEQYF.

As to this clone: Within the sample, other DNA sequences also encode this same CDR3. This sequence joins TRBV7-9 and TRBJ2-1; 12 bases align to TRBD2. Looked up from germline, CDR1 is SEHNR and CDR2 is FQNEAQ (reference sequence). The CDR3 runs to 16 residues. V trimming: 0 bases; J trimming: 7 bases; junction bases outside the gene matches: 4. The CDR3 DNA is TGTGCCAGCAGCTTAGCGGGACTAGCGGGTGGTAATGAGCAGTTCTTC. This translates into CASSLAGLAGGNEQFF.

To note about this clone: The sample holds other DNA sequences that translate to the same CDR3. The gene calls are TRBV11-2 and TRBJ1-5; D uncertain. The CDR3 totals 13 residues. Germline CDR1 is SGHAT and CDR2 is FQNNGV. V lost 1 base, J lost 4 bases, and 5 bases lay in between. Here the CDR3 reads CASSLGPNQPQHF. CDR3 DNA: TGTGCCAGCAGCTTAGGTCCTAATCAGCCCCAGCATTTT. Full variable domain (missing parts from reference TRBV11-2 and TRBJ1-5): EAGVAQSPRYKIIEKRQSVAFWCNPISGHATLYWYQQILGQGPKLLIQFQNNGVVDDSQLPKDRFSAERLKGVDSTLKIQPAKLEDSAVYLCASSLGPNQPQHFGDGTRLSIL.

This chain uses TRBV27 with TRBJ2-6; 9 nucleotides match TRBD2. Trimming cost V 2 bases and J 1 base; bases outside gene matches: 9. This CDR3 comprises 19 residues. From germline, CDR1 is MNHEY and CDR2 SMNVEV (reference sequence). CDR3 DNA: TGTGCCAGCAGTTTAGTTGGTAGCGGGAGAATATCTGGGGCCAACGTCCTGACTTTC. Translation: CASSLVGSGRISGANVLTF.

This CDR3 is CASSRSGSGELFF. CDR3 DNA: TGCGCCAGCAGTCGTAGCGGGTCCGGGGAGCTGTTTTTT. This chain uses TRBV4-1 with TRBJ2-2; 7 nucleotides agree with TRBD2. This CDR3 is built from 13 residues. Germline assignment: CDR1 MGHRA and CDR2 YSYEKL. The V gene end was trimmed by 6 bases and the J gene end by 6 bases; junction bases not matched to a gene: 4.

V gene TRBV14 combines with J gene TRBJ2-5; a weak D match, TRBD2 (6 bases). Germline V gene data show CDR1 as SGHDN and CDR2 as FVKESK. The CDR3 sequence is 17 residues long. V was trimmed by 4 bases and J by 5 bases, leaving 23 bases between them. DNA for the CDR3: TGTGCCAGCAGCCCCCGGGATAGCGGCCCATGGGGGGAGACCCAGTACTTC. Translation: CASSPRDSGPWGETQYF.

The chain has TRBV4-2 and TRBJ2-7, with 15 bases fitting TRBD2. The CDR3 has 18 amino acids. V dropped 5 bases and J dropped 4; count of bases not matched to a gene: 12. Germline CDR1 and CDR2: LGHNA and YNFKEQ. The CDR3 DNA reads TGTGCCAGCAGCGAAGGACTAGCGGGAGGGCCTACCATGTACGAGCAGTACTTC. Translated, it gives CASSEGLAGGPTMYEQYF.

This clone was found once. The rearrangement uses TRBV6-1 and TRBJ1-1; 7 bases match TRBD1. Per germline, CDR1 MNHNS and CDR2 SASEGT. CDR3 length: 14 residues. Losses at the gene ends were 3 bases for V and 6 bases for J; bases not matched to a gene: 7. CDR3 coding DNA: TGTGCCAGCAGTGATAGAGGACAGGACCCTGAAGCTTTCTTT. It translates to CASSDRGQDPEAFF.

The chain recombines TRBV7-9 with TRBJ2-7, with D perhaps given as TRBD1 or TRBD2 (5 bases each). Germline CDR1 and CDR2: SEHNR and FQNEAQ (reference sequence). V was pared by 3 bases and J by 6 bases, with 15 bases between. The CDR3 is 14 amino acids. Here the CDR3 reads CASSFSEGTVEQYF. The CDR3 region has the DNA TGTGCCAGCAGCTTTTCGGAAGGGACGGTCGAGCAGTACTTC. The full variable domain, rest sourced from reference TRBV7-9 and TRBJ2-7, is DTGVSQNPRHKITKRGQNVTFRCDPISEHNRLYWYRQTLGQGPEFLTYFQNEAQLEKSRLLSDRFSAERPKGSFSTLEIQRTEQGDSAMYLCASSFSEGTVEQYFGPGTRLTVT.

The chain uses TRBV30 and TRBJ2-2; D might be TRBD2 (6 bases). The CDR3 has 13 residues. V was clipped by 1 base and J by 7 bases, with 10 bases between them. Germline V gene data show CDR1 as GTSNPN and CDR2 as SVGIG (reference sequence). The CDR3 loop reads CAWSGGAGGELFF. CDR3 nucleotide sequence: TGTGCCTGGAGTGGCGGGGCTGGCGGGGAGCTGTTTTTT.

This rearrangement joins TRBV5-6 to TRBJ2-7, with TRBD1 identical over 7 bases. Germline V gives CDR1 SGHDT, CDR2 YYEEEE. There are 14 residues in the CDR3. The V segment lost 3 bases and the J segment 3 bases; nucleotides outside the gene matches: 6. The CDR3 loop reads CASSSTGRVYEQYF. The CDR3 DNA reads TGTGCCAGCAGCTCGACAGGGCGGGTCTACGAGCAGTACTTC.

The chain joins TRBV5-6 to TRBJ2-5, with 11 positions matching TRBD2. The CDR3 runs 16 residues. V was pared by 3 bases and J by 1 base, with 5 bases of the junction left unmatched. Germline CDR1 is SGHDT and CDR2 is YYEEEE. This CDR3 is CASSWVTSGGQETQYF. The CDR3 nucleotides are TGTGCCAGCAGCTGGGTTACTAGCGGGGGCCAAGAGACCCAGTACTTC.

About this clone: This CDR3 is also generated by other DNA sequences in the sample. The genes are TRBV27 and TRBJ1-1; D is ambiguous. CDR1 is MNHEY, CDR2 SMNVEV, per germline (reference sequence). Trimming stripped 2 bases from V and 3 bases from J, with 7 bases between. The CDR3 contains 13 residues. The CDR3 reads CASSLGRDTEAFF. CDR3 sequence (DNA): TGTGCCAGCAGTTTAGGAAGGGACACTGAAGCTTTCTTT.

The chain couples TRBV19 to TRBJ2-5; the D is unclear. The CDR3 sequence is 14 residues long. In germline, CDR1 is LNHDA, CDR2 SQIVND (reference sequence). V gave up 1 base and J gave up 1 base, with 7 bases separating them. The CDR3 nucleotides are TGTGCCAGTAGTATAGTACTATTCCAAGAGACCCAGTACTTC. Translated: CASSIVLFQETQYF. Full variable domain (missing parts from reference TRBV19 and TRBJ2-5): DGGITQSPKYLFRKEGQNVTLSCEQNLNHDAMYWYRQDPGQGLRLIYYSQIVNDFQKGDIAEGYSVSREKKESFPLTVTSAQKNPTAFYLCASSIVLFQETQYFGPGTRLLVL.

The J gene is TRBJ1-2, the V gene TRBV2, with a tentative D call TRBD1 (6 bases). V gave up 8 bases and J gave up 6 bases, with 16 bases separating them. The CDR3 is 13 amino acids. Germline loops: CDR1 SNHLY, CDR2 FYNNEI. This chain's CDR3 is CASPDPRGNGYTF. The DNA of the CDR3 is TGTGCCAGCCCCGACCCCAGGGGAAATGGCTACACCTTC.

This chain links TRBV6-5 with TRBJ2-2; D is unclear. V lost 5 bases to trimming and J lost 6 bases, with 16 bases between them. The CDR3 consists of 15 residues. Germline V gene sequence: CDR1 MNHEY, CDR2 SVGAGI. The CDR3 bases are TGTGCCAGCAGTCTACTCGCCCTACATGCCGGGGAGCTGTTTTTT. The encoded protein is CASSLLALHAGELFF.